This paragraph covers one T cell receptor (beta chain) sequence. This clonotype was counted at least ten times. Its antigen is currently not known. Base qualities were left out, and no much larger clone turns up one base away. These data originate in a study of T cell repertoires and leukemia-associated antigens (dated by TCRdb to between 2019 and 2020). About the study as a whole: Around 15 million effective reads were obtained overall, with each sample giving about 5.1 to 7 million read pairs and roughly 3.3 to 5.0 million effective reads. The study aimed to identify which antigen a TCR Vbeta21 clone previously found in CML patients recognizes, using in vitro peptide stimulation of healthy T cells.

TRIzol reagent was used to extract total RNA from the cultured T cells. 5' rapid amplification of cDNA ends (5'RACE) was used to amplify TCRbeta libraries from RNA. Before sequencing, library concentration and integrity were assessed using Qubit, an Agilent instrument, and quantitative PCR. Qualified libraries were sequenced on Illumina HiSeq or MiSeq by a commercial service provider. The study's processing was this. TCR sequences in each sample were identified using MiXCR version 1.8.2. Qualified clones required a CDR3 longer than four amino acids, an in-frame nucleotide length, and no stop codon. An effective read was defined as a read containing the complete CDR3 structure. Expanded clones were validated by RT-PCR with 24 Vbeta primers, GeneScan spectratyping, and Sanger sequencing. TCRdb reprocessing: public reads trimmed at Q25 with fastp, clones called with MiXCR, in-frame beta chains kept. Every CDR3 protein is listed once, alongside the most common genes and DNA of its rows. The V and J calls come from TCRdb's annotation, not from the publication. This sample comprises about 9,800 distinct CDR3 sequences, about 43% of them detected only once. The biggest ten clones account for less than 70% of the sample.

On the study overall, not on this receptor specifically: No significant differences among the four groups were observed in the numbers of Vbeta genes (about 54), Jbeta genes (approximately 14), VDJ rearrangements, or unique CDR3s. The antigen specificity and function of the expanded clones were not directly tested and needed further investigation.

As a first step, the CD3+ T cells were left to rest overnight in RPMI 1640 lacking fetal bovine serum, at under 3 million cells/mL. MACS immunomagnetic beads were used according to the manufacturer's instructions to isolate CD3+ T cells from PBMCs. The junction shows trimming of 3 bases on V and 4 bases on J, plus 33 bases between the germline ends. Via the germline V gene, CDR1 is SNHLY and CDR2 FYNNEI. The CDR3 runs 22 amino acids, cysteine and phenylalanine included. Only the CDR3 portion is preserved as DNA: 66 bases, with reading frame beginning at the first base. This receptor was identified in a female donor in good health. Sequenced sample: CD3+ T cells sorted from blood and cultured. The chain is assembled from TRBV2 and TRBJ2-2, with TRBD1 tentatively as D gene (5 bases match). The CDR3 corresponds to CASSEGPISSTSLGILTGELFF. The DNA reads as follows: TGTGCCAGCAGTGAGGGGCCGATCTCTTCAACCAGTCTCGGTATACTCACCGGGGAGCTGTTTTTT.